This TCR beta chain originates from a study of naive and memory T cell subsets. Overall study findings and caveats: TCR transcript changes with activation or differentiation may affect this RNA method.

This clonotype was counted ten times or more. As yet, its antigen is unknown. A UMI-containing oligonucleotide was joined by 3' ligation to the TCR cDNA template. RNA was extracted from 2 to 3 ml of whole blood of healthy adults. Input was roughly 1 to 1000 ng of DNase-treated total RNA without cell sorting. From germline, CDR1 is DFQATT and CDR2 SNEGSKA (reference sequence). This CDR3 is 15 amino acids long. V lost 1 base and J lost 4; bases outside the gene matches: 4. The SP2 primer and nested alpha and beta constant region primers amplified ligated cDNA in four rounds. Alpha and beta constant region primers primed reverse transcription for blood and skin samples. TCRdb ran MiXCR on the 5' RACE reads and lists one entry per CDR3 protein. This sample carries tens of thousands of distinct CDR3 sequences, around 7.3% of them seen once, and the ten largest clones take about 9.8%.

The sequence was obtained from a male donor in good health. The rearrangement joins TRBV20-1 to TRBJ2-1; 10 nucleotides match TRBD2. The CDR3 nucleotides are TGCAGTGCTAGAGCCATAGCGGGGGGATACAATGAGCAGTTCTTC. Translating it yields CSARAIAGGYNEQFF.